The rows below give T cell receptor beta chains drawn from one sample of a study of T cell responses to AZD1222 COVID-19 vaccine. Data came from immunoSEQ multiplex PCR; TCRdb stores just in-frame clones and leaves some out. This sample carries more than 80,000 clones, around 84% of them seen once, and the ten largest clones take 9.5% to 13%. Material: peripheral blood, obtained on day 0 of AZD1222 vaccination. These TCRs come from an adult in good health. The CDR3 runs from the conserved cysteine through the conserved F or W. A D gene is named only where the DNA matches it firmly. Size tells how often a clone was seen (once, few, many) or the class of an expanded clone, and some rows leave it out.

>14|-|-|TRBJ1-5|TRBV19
TGTGCCAGTAAGGACCCCGGGTTCAATCAGCCCCAGCATTTT
CASKDPGFNQPQHF
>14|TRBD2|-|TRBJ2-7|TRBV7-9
TGTGCCAGCAGCACTAGCGGAACATCCTACGAGCAGTACTTC
CASSTSGTSYEQYF
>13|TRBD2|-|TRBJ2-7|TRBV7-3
TGTGCCAGCAGCTTAACGGCTAGCGGGGAGCAGTACTTC
CASSLTASGEQYF
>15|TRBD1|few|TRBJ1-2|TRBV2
TGTGCCAGCAGTGAAGGCAGGGGGCGAAACTATGGCTACACCTTC
CASSEGRGRNYGYTF
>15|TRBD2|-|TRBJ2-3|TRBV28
TGTGCCAGCTATGAGCGGGGGGGAGGCACAGATACGCAGTATTTT
CASYERGGGTDTQYF
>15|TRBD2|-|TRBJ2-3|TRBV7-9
TGTGCCAGTGTCCTAGCGGGAGGGACCACAGATACGCAGTATTTT
CASVLAGGTTDTQYF
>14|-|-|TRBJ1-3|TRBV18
TGTGCCAGCTCACCAAGTAGCTCTGGAAACACCATATATTTT
CASSPSSSGNTIYF
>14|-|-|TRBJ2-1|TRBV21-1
TGTGCCAGCAGGACTAGCGGGAGAGGTAATGAGCAGTTCTTC
CASRTSGRGNEQFF
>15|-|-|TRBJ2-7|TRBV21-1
TGTGCCATCAGCCCGTTCAGGGCTTACTCCTACGAGCAGTACTTC
CAISPFRAYSYEQYF
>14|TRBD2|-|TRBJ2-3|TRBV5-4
TGTGCCAGCAGCTTAGAGCGGGACACAGATACGCAGTATTTT
CASSLERDTDTQYF
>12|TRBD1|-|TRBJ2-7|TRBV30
TGTGCCTGGAGTGAACAGGGGTACGAGCAGTACTTC
CAWSEQGYEQYF
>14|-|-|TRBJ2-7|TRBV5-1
TGCGCCAGCAGCTCCACCGGACAGTTGAAGGAGCAGTACTTC
CASSSTGQLKEQYF
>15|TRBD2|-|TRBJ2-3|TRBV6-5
TGTGCCAGCAGCTACAGCGGGGCTAGCACAGATACGCAGTATTTT
CASSYSGASTDTQYF
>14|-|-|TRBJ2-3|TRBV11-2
TGTGCCAGCAGCTTAGACCAATCGGCGATACGGCTGTATTTT
CASSLDQSAIRLYF
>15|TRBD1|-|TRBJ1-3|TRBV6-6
TGTGCCAGCAGTTACCCCCCAGGACAGGGGAACACCATATATTTT
CASSYPPGQGNTIYF
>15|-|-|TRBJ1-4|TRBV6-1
TGTGCCAGCAGCGAAGCGGGGGGCTCATGGGAAAAACTGTTTTTT
CASSEAGGSWEKLFF
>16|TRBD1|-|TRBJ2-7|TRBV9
TGTGCCAGCAGCGGTAGGCCGGGACAGCCCTCCTACGAGCAGTACTTC
CASSGRPGQPSYEQYF
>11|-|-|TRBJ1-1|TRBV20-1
TGCAGTGCTAGAGAAAACACTGAAGCTTTCTTT
CSARENTEAFF
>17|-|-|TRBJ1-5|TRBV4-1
TGCGCCAGCAGCCAAGAAGCGGAGGATTATAGCAATCAGCCCCAGCATTTT
CASSQEAEDYSNQPQHF
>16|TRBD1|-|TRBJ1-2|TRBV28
TGTGCCAGCAGTTTACCCGCCGCGACAGGGGTTCGTGGCTACACCTTC
CASSLPAATGVRGYTF
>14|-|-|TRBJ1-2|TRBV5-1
TGCGCCAGCAGCTTGGCTCAGGGTTCGGACGGCTACACCTTC
CASSLAQGSDGYTF